Each of the 12 T cell receptor beta chains below was sequenced from the same sample in a study of blood T cells in healthy people across ages. A second PCR, run for about 6 to 11 cycles, used a sample-barcoded 5' primer plus a J-beta primer mix. TCRdb reprocessed the 5' RACE reads with MiXCR, giving one entry per CDR3 protein. The sample lists fewer than 800,000 distinct CDR3 sequences, less than 40% occurring once. Sequencing was done on a sample of blood. The receptors were sampled from a woman aged 80 or over in good health.

The table lists this clonotype with a few counts. The chain combines TRBV7-3 with TRBJ1-4; D remains unclear. The CDR3 extends over 13 amino acids. Germline CDR1 reads SGHTA; CDR2 reads FQGTGA. Trimming removed 5 bases at V and 4 bases at J, with 8 bases between. The CDR3 bases are TGTGCCAGCAGCCCGGGTTTTAATGAAAAACTGTTTTTT. Protein: CASSPGFNEKLFF.

This rearrangement joins TRBV20-1 to TRBJ2-1; D possibly corresponds to TRBD2 (6 bases). Germline CDR1 and CDR2: DFQATT and SNEGSKA (reference sequence). The germline V and J ends were trimmed by 6 bases and 7 bases, with 19 bases remaining between them. The CDR3 loop spans 14 amino acids. CDR3 region: CSASRGGGSNEQFF. The CDR3 nucleotides are TGCAGTGCGTCACGGGGAGGAGGGAGTAATGAGCAGTTCTTC.

This chain connects TRBV7-3 to TRBJ2-7; 9 nucleotides match TRBD1. Trimming cost V 5 bases and J 5 bases; bases outside gene matches: 13. The CDR3 runs to 16 residues. Germline values: CDR1 SGHTA, CDR2 FQGTGA. This chain's CDR3 is CASSNYPGTGIDEQYF. Written as DNA, the CDR3 is TGTGCCAGCAGCAATTATCCCGGGACAGGGATTGACGAGCAGTACTTC.

V gene TRBV30 combines with J gene TRBJ1-5, with 7 bases that match TRBD1. The CDR3 runs to 14 residues. CDR1 is GTSNPN, CDR2 SVGIG, per germline (reference sequence). Trimming took 6 bases from V and 6 from J; bases not matched to a gene: 11. The CDR3: CACSTGIGGQPQHF. CDR3 in DNA: TGTGCCTGCTCGACAGGGATCGGGGGTCAGCCCCAGCATTTT.

This clonotype was seen at least ten times. The chain carries TRBV5-1 and TRBJ2-1; 8 positions match TRBD2. V dropped 0 bases and J dropped 7; count of bases not matched to a gene: 9. CDR1 and CDR2 from the germline V gene are SGHRS and YFSETQ. CDR3 length: 16 amino acids. In nucleotides, the CDR3 is TGCGCCAGCAGCTTGGAGGCCGGGGGGGCCTGGAATGAGCAGTTCTTC. This sequence encodes CASSLEAGGAWNEQFF. The variable domain in full, completed from reference TRBV5-1 and TRBJ2-1, reads KAGVTQTPRYLIKTRGQQVTLSCSPISGHRSVSWYQQTPGQGLQFLFEYFSETQRNKGNFPGRFSGRQFSNSRSEMNVSTLELGDSALYLCASSLEAGGAWNEQFFGPGTRLTVL.

The rearrangement joins TRBV5-1 to TRBJ1-2; unclear D gene. Germline CDR1 reads SGHRS; CDR2 reads YFSETQ. The CDR3 covers 13 residues. V shed 6 bases and J shed 4 bases, with 13 bases lying between them. DNA for the CDR3: TGCGCCAGCACTGTGGTGCGGGCCTATGGCTACACCTTC. Translated: CASTVVRAYGYTF.

This chain connects TRBV12-3 or TRBV12-4 to TRBJ1-6, with a possible D match to TRBD1 (5 bases). The CDR3 is made up of 14 amino acids. The germline V and J ends were trimmed by 5 bases and 10 bases, with 15 bases remaining between them. The CDR3 here is CASSLNRGESPLHF. The CDR3 coding sequence is TGTGCCAGCAGTCTCAATAGGGGCGAGTCACCCCTCCACTTT.

The rearrangement joins TRBV7-2 to TRBJ2-4; tentatively, D is TRBD1 or TRBD2 (5 bases each). Germline V gene sequence: CDR1 SGHTA, CDR2 FQGNSA. Trimming took off 2 bases at V and 0 bases at J, with 11 bases between the two ends. The CDR3 is 16 amino acids. CDR3: CASSLIGTVAKNIQYF. The CDR3 bases are TGTGCCAGCAGCTTAATTGGGACCGTAGCCAAAAACATTCAGTACTTC. The full variable domain, its missing parts supplied by reference TRBV7-2 and TRBJ2-4, is GAGVSQSPSNKVTEKGKDVELRCDPISGHTALYWYRQSLGQGLEFLIYFQGNSAPDKSGLPSDRFSAERTGGSVSTLTIQRTQQEDSAVYLCASSLIGTVAKNIQYFGAGTRLSVL.

As to this clonotype: A much larger clone differs from this one at a single base, so this may be a read error. This chain's CDR3 is CASSRTPKTEYGYIF. The CDR3 region has the DNA TGCGCCAGCAGCCGAACCCCTAAGACAGAGTATGGCTACATCTTC. The rearrangement joins TRBV4-3 to TRBJ1-2; D is perhaps TRBD1 (5 bases). Looked up from germline, CDR1 is LGHNA and CDR2 is YSLEER. The CDR3 spans 15 residues.

This clonotype showed up many times. V and J are TRBV12-3 or TRBV12-4 and TRBJ1-1, with 10 bases matching TRBD1. The CDR3 sequence is 15 residues long. Losses at the gene ends were 4 bases for V and 1 base for J; bases not matched to a gene: 3. The CDR3 sequence: CASSWTGGRNTEAFF. The CDR3 nucleotides read TGTGCCAGCAGTTGGACAGGGGGAAGGAACACTGAAGCTTTCTTT.

This clonotype was seen ten or more times. The chain couples TRBV18 to TRBJ2-1; D is possibly TRBD2 (5 bases). V was shortened by 0 bases and J by 7 bases, with 13 bases between the two germline ends. The CDR3 loop spans 15 amino acids. In germline, CDR1 is KGHSH, CDR2 LQKENI. As DNA, the CDR3 is TGTGCCAGCTCACCACCTGGGAGCGTAGGGAATGAGCAGTTCTTC. Its translation is CASSPPGSVGNEQFF.

At least ten counts were recorded for this clonotype. In DNA, the CDR3 is TGTGCCAGCAGTCAGGAAAGCCAGCCCCAGCATTTT. Translated, it gives CASSQESQPQHF. The chain carries TRBV28 and TRBJ1-5; D is ambiguous. The CDR3 length is 12 residues. The V gene's germline CDR1 is MDHEN and CDR2 SYDVKM. V was cut by 5 bases and J by 7 bases, with 9 bases left in between.